This T cell receptor beta chain derives from a study of blood T cell repertoires in COVID-19. From germline, CDR1 is LNHNV and CDR2 YYDKDF (reference sequence). This CDR3 is 14 amino acids long. Trimming stripped 3 bases from V and 6 bases from J, with 15 bases between. Sequencing used immunoSEQ multiplex PCR; TCRdb keeps in-frame clones, though not all of them. The top ten clones hold less than 4% of a sample with under 350,000 clones, about 86% of them seen once. What was sequenced was peripheral blood. The receptor's source is a man younger than 35 with active or convalescent COVID-19. This chain links TRBV15 with TRBJ2-7; a possible D gene is TRBD2 (7 bases). As DNA, the CDR3 is TGTGCCACCAGCAGCACCAGGGGAGGGGGCGAGCAGTACTTC. Protein: CATSSTRGGGEQYF. The full variable domain, its missing parts supplied by reference TRBV15 and TRBJ2-7, is DAMVIQNPRYQVTQFGKPVTLSCSQTLNHNVMYWYQQKSSQAPKLLFHYYDKDFNNEADTPDNFQSRRPNTSFCFLDIRSPGLGDTAMYLCATSSTRGGGEQYFGPGTRLTVT.